Reported below is one T cell receptor beta chain. Seattle patients were enrolled while actively infected and followed longitudinally. Original processing methods: Reference gene primer amplification in the assay estimated nucleated cell counts. Only in-frame clones appear in the TCRdb table, and some are missing; sequencing was by immunoSEQ multiplex PCR. V and J calls and clone size come straight from that table; D and trimming were deduced from the DNA. This sample has fewer than 350,000 clones, with about nine tenths found just once. This entry belongs to a study of blood T cell repertoires in COVID-19. Overall study context: T cells, B-cell-depleted T cells, or PBMCs supplied cDNA or gDNA.

This CDR3 region has 13 residues. The ends were cut back, 5 bases at V and 8 bases at J, with 10 bases in the middle. Germline V gives CDR1 SEHNR, CDR2 FQNEAQ (reference sequence). Specimen: peripheral blood. The gene calls are TRBV7-9 and TRBJ1-6; maybe TRBD1 (6 bases). The clonotype comes from a woman in her sixties or seventies with COVID-19, enrolled during active disease. The CDR3 loop reads CASSQDRYSPLHF. CDR3 DNA: TGTGCCAGCAGCCAGGACAGATATTCACCCCTCCACTTT.